The rows below give T cell receptor beta chains drawn from one sample of a study of beta chain features in type 1 diabetes. Libraries were prepared by immunoSEQ multiplex PCR; TCRdb keeps only in-frame clonotypes and omits some of them. The sample consists of about 300,000 clones, less than 15% of them appearing once. The sequencing input was naive CD4+ T cells from blood. These receptors were collected from a woman aged 18-29 years with type 1 diabetes. CDR3s include the opening cysteine and the closing phenylalanine or tryptophan. A D gene is named only where the DNA matches it firmly. The size entry is marked missing in some rows and otherwise reads once, few, many or a size class.

D,V,J,size,CDR3,DNA
TRBD1,TRBV4-3,TRBJ1-2,NA,CASSQGPGTGHYTF,TGCGCCAGCAGCCAAGGTCCTGGGACAGGGCACTACACCTTC
TRBD1,TRBV5-7,TRBJ2-5,few,CASSLDRGPYF,TGTGCCAGCAGCCTGGACAGGGGGCCCTACTTC
TRBD2,TRBV9,TRBJ2-3,few,CASTAGLALGTQYF,TGTGCCAGCACCGCGGGACTAGCTTTGGGTACGCAGTATTTT
NA,TRBV29-1,TRBJ2-4,NA,CSVEARLAKNIQYF,TGCAGCGTTGAGGCCAGATTAGCCAAAAACATTCAGTACTTC
NA,TRBV2,TRBJ2-7,NA,CASSVERNYEQYF,TGTGCCAGCAGTGTAGAGCGGAACTACGAGCAGTACTTC
NA,TRBV2,TRBJ2-7,few,CASYREEQYF,TGTGCCAGCTATCGAGAGGAGCAGTACTTC
NA,TRBV25-1,TRBJ1-1,NA,CASMGPQQWGQNTEAFF,TGTGCCAGCATGGGGCCCCAACAGTGGGGACAGAACACTGAAGCTTTCTTT
TRBD1,TRBV10-3,TRBJ1-1,few,CAISYGQAWGVNTEAFF,TGTGCCATCAGTTACGGACAGGCATGGGGGGTGAACACTGAAGCTTTCTTT
NA,TRBV5-1,TRBJ2-6,NA,CASSPTPGANVLTF,TGCGCCAGCAGCCCTACTCCTGGGGCCAACGTCCTGACTTTC
NA,TRBV27,TRBJ1-4,NA,CASSRFLEEKLFF,TGTGCCAGCAGTAGATTTCTGGAGGAAAAACTGTTTTTT
NA,TRBV7-2,TRBJ2-5,NA,CASSLAPSAYQETQYF,TGTGCCAGCAGCTTAGCGCCTAGCGCATACCAAGAGACCCAGTACTTC
NA,TRBV4-1,TRBJ2-5,NA,CASSQNMGTQQETQYF,TGCGCCAGCAGCCAAAATATGGGGACACAACAAGAGACCCAGTACTTC
NA,TRBV7-8,TRBJ2-7,few,CASSLQRNYEQYF,TGTGCCAGCAGCTTACAGCGGAACTACGAGCAGTACTTC
NA,TRBV6-5,TRBJ1-1,NA,CASSWVGQNTEAFF,TGTGCCAGCAGTTGGGTAGGACAGAACACTGAAGCTTTCTTT
TRBD2,TRBV5-4,TRBJ2-3,few,CASSRGEVPPDTQYF,TGTGCCAGCAGCCGGGGGGAGGTCCCCCCAGATACGCAGTATTTT
NA,TRBV4-3,TRBJ2-5,NA,CASSQGFSGGQETQYF,TGCGCCAGCAGCCAAGGATTTAGCGGAGGGCAAGAGACCCAGTACTTC
TRBD1,TRBV2,TRBJ1-2,NA,CASSARTGSPIYGYTF,TGTGCCAGCAGTGCTCGGACAGGGTCCCCGATCTATGGCTACACCTTC
NA,TRBV5-1,TRBJ2-2,NA,CASSLSFSNTGELFF,TGCGCCAGCAGCTTGTCTTTCTCTAACACCGGGGAGCTGTTTTTT
NA,TRBV7-6,TRBJ2-2,NA,CASSLALGRNTGELFF,TGTGCCAGCAGCTTAGCGTTGGGGAGGAACACCGGGGAGCTGTTTTTT
NA,TRBV7-9,TRBJ1-4,NA,CASSPEAGLYEKLFF,TGTGCCAGCAGCCCTGAGGCGGGTTTGTATGAAAAACTGTTTTTT
TRBD1,TRBV6-1,TRBJ2-5,few,CASSFGQGEETQYF,TGTGCCAGCAGCTTCGGACAGGGGGAAGAGACCCAGTACTTC
TRBD2,TRBV7-9,TRBJ2-1,NA,CASSRAGGGSTYNEQFF,TGTGCCAGCAGCCGTGCGGGAGGGGGATCCACCTACAATGAGCAGTTCTTC
NA,TRBV5-1,TRBJ2-7,few,CASSLGAGVDYEQYF,TGCGCCAGCAGCTTGGGGGCAGGGGTCGATTACGAGCAGTACTTC
TRBD2,TRBV28,TRBJ2-1,few,CASSLLTSGSVNEQFF,TGTGCCAGCAGTTTATTGACTAGCGGGAGCGTCAATGAGCAGTTCTTC
TRBD2,TRBV4-1,TRBJ2-5,NA,CASSQDGQRGETQYF,TGCGCCAGCAGCCAAGATGGCCAGCGGGGAGAGACCCAGTACTTC
NA,TRBV4-1,TRBJ1-5,few,CASSQDLRVTNQPQHF,TGCGCCAGCAGCCAAGATTTGAGGGTGACTAATCAGCCCCAGCATTTT
NA,TRBV5-6,TRBJ2-5,NA,CASSLDRVDTQYF,TGTGCCAGCAGCTTGGACAGGGTAGACACCCAGTACTTC
TRBD1,TRBV28,TRBJ1-5,NA,CASGTGGVQPQHF,TGTGCCAGTGGGACAGGGGGTGTTCAGCCCCAGCATTTT
NA,TRBV30,TRBJ1-4,NA,CAWSVLRGGREKLFF,TGTGCCTGGAGTGTACTAAGGGGCGGACGTGAAAAACTGTTTTTT
TRBD2,TRBV5-4,TRBJ2-1,NA,CASSLPLAGGNEQFF,TGTGCCAGCAGCTTACCACTAGCGGGAGGGAATGAGCAGTTCTTC
NA,TRBV2,TRBJ1-2,few,CASRSRDTYGYTF,TGTGCCAGCAGGTCTCGGGACACCTATGGCTACACCTTC
TRBD1,TRBV19,TRBJ2-5,few,CASSMAGGETQYF,TGTGCCAGTAGCATGGCAGGGGGCGAGACCCAGTACTTC
TRBD1,TRBV4-1,TRBJ2-1,NA,CASSQGGTGATNEQFF,TGCGCCAGCAGCCAGGGCGGGACAGGGGCCACCAATGAGCAGTTCTTC
NA,TRBV28,TRBJ1-1,few,CASSLGPRAAFF,TGTGCCAGCAGTTTGGGGCCCCGGGCAGCTTTCTTT
NA,TRBV2,TRBJ2-6,few,CASSEGTGGANVLTF,TGTGCCAGCAGTGAAGGGACGGGGGGGGCCAACGTCCTGACTTTC
NA,TRBV28,TRBJ2-1,NA,CASSLWERSPYNEQFF,TGTGCCAGCAGTTTATGGGAGCGTAGCCCCTACAATGAGCAGTTCTTC
TRBD1,TRBV5-8,TRBJ1-2,NA,CASSLGQGAGLGYTF,TGTGCCAGCAGCTTGGGGCAGGGGGCCGGTCTTGGCTACACCTTC
TRBD2,TRBV5-4,TRBJ2-3,NA,CASRPSGRSTDTQYF,TGTGCCAGCAGACCTAGCGGGAGGAGCACAGATACGCAGTATTTT
NA,TRBV5-1,TRBJ1-1,NA,CASSLAGGLGTEAFF,TGCGCCAGCAGCTTGGCGGGGGGATTAGGGACTGAAGCTTTCTTT
NA,TRBV28,TRBJ2-7,few,CASSLGRTGWGGSQYF,TGTGCCAGCAGTTTGGGCCGCACAGGGTGGGGTGGATCGCAGTACTTC
TRBD2,TRBV7-2,TRBJ2-5,few,CASSFVGGRARETQYF,TGTGCCAGCAGCTTCGTTGGCGGGAGGGCGAGAGAGACCCAGTACTTC
NA,TRBV30,TRBJ2-1,NA,CAWHYLAPGEQFF,TGTGCCTGGCACTACCTAGCCCCCGGTGAGCAGTTCTTC
NA,TRBV20-1,TRBJ2-7,few,CSLGGSYEQYF,TGCAGTCTTGGGGGGAGCTACGAGCAGTACTTC
NA,TRBV11-3,TRBJ1-2,few,CASSPGYGYTF,TGTGCCAGCAGCCCCGGCTATGGCTACACCTTC
NA,TRBV7-2,TRBJ2-6,few,CASSYRSGTGANVLTF,TGTGCCAGCAGCTATCGCTCGGGAACTGGGGCCAACGTCCTGACTTTC